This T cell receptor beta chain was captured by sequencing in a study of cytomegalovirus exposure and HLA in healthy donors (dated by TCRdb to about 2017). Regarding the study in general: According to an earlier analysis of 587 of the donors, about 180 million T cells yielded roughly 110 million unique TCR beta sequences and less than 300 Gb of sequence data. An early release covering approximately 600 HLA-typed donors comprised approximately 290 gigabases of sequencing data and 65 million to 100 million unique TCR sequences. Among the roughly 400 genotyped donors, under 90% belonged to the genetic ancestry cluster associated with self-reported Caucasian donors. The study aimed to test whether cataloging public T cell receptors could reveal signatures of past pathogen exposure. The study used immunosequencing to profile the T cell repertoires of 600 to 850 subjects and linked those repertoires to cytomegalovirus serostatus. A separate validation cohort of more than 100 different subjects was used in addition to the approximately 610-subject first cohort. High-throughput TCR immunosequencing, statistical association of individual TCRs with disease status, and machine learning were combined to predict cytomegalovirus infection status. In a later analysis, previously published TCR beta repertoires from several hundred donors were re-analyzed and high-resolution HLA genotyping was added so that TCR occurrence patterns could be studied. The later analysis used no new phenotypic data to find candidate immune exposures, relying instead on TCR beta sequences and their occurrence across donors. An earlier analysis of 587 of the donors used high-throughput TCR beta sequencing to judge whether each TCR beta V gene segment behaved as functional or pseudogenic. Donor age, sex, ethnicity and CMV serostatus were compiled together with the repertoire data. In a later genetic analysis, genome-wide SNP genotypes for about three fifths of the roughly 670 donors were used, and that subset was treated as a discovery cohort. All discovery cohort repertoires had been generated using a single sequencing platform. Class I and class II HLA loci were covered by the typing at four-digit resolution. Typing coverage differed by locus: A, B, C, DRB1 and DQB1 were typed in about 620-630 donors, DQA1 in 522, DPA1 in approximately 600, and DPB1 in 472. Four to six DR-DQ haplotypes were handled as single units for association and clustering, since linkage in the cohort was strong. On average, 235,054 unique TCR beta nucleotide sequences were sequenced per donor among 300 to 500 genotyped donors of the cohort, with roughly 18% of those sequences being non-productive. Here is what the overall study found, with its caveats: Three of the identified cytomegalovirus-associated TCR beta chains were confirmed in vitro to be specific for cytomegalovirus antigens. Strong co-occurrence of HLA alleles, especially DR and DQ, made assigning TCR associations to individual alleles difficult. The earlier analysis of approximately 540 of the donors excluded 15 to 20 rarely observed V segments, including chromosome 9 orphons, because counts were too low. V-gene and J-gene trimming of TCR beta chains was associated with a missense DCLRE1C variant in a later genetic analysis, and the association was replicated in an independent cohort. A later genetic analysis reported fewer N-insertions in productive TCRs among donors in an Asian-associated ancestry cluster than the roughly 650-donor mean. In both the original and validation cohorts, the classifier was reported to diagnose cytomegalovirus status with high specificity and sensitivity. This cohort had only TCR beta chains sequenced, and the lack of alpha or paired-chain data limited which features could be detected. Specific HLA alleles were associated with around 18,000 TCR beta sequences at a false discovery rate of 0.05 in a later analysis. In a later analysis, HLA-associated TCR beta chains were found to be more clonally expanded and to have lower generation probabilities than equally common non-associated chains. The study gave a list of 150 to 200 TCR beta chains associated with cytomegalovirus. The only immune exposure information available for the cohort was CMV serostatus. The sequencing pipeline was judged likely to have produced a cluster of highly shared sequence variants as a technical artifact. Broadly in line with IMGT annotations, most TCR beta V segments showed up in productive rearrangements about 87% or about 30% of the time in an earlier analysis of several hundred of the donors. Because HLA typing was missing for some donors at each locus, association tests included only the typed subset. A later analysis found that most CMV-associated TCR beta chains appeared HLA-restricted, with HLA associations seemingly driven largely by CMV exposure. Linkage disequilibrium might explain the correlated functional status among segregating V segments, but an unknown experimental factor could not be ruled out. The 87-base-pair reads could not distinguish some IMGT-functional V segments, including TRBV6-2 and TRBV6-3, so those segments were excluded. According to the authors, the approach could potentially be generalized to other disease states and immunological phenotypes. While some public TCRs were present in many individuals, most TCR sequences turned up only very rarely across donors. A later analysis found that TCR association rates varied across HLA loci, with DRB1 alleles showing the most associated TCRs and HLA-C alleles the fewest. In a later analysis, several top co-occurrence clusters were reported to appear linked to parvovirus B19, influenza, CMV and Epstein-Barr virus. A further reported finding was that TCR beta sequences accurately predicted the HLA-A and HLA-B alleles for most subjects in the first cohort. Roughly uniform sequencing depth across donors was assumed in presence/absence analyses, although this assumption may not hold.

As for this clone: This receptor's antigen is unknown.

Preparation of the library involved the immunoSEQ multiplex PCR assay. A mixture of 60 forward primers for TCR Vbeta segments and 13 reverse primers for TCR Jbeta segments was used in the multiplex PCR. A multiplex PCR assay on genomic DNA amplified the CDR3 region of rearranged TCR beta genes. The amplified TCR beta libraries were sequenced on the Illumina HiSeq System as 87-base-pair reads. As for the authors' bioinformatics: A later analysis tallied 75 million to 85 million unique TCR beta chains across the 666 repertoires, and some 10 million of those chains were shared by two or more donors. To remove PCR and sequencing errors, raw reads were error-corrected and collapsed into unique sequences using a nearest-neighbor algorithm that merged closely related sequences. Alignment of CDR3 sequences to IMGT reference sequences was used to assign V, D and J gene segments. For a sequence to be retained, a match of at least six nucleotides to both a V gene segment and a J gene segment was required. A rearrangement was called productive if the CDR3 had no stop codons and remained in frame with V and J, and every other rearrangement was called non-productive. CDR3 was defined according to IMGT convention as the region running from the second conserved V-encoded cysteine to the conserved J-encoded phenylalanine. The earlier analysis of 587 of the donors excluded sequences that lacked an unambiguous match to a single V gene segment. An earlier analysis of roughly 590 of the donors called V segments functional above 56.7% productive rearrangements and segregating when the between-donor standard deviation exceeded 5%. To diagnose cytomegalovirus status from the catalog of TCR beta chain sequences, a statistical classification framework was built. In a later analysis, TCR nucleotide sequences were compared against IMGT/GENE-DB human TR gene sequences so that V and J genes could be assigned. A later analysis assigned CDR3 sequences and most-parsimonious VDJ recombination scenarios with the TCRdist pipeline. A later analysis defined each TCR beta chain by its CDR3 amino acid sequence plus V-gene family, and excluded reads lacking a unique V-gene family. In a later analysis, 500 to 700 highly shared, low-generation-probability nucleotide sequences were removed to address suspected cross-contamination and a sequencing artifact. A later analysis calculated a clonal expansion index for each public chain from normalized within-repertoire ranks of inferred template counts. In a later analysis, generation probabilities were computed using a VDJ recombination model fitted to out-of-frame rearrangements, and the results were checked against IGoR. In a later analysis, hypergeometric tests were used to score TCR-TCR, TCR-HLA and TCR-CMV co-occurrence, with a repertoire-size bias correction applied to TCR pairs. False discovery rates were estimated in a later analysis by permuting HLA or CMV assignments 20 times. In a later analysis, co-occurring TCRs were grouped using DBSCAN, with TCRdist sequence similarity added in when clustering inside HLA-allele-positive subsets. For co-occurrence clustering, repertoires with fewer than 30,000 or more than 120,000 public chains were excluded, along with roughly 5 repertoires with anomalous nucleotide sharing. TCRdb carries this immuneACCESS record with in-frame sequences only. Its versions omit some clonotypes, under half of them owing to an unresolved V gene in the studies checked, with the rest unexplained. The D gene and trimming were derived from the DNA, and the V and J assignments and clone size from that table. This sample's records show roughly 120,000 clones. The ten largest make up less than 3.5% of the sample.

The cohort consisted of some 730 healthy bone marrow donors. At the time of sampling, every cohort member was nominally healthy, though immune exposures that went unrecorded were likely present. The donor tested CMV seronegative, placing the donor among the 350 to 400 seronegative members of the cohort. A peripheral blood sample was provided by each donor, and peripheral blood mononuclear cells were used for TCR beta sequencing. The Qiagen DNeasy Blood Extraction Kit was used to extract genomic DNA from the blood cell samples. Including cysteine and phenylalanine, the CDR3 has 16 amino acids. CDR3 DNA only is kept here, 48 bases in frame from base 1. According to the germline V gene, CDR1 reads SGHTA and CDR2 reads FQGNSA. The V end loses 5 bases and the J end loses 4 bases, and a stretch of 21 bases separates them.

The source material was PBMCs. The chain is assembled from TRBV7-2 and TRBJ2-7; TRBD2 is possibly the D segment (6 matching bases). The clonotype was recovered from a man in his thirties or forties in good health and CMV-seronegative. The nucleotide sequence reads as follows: TGTGCCAGCAGCCCACAATCTAGCGAAGCCTCTTACGAGCAGTACTTC. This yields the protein CASSPQSSEASYEQYF.